This T cell receptor (beta chain) originates from a study of CD8 T cells in Susac syndrome. Study results and limitations: Acknowledgment was made by the study that its TCR sequencing and HLA analysis involved a relatively small number of individuals.

The authors reverse transcribed roughly 0.5 to 1 ug RNA with random hexamers. TCR beta CDR3 was amplified by immunoSEQ covering 54 Vbeta and 13 Jbeta. In TCRdb, the immunoSEQ multiplex PCR reads were re-called with MiXCR into one record per CDR3 protein. The repertoire includes about 64,000 distinct CDR3 sequences, around 96% of them detected once, and about 0.61% sits in the top ten. Worth noting for this clonotype: Its antigen is not known.

This CDR3 spans 15 amino acids. The J segment lost 5 bases and the V segment lost 7 bases, leaving 14 bases of the junction unmatched. Germline V gene sequence: CDR1 MGHRA, CDR2 YSYEKL. CD8+ and CD4+ T cells from blood underwent TCR beta sequencing, which was carried out in a high-throughput format. In the multiple sclerosis control group, patients were treatment-naive and had stable or active relapsing-remitting disease. The J gene is TRBJ2-7, the V gene TRBV4-1; 7 positions match TRBD2. This clonotype was sampled from a human donor with multiple sclerosis. Material: CD8+ T cells from PBMCs. CDR3 amino acids: CASTMTTSGGDEQYF. CDR3 DNA sequence: TGCGCCAGCACCATGACTACGTCGGGGGGAGACGAGCAGTACTTC.